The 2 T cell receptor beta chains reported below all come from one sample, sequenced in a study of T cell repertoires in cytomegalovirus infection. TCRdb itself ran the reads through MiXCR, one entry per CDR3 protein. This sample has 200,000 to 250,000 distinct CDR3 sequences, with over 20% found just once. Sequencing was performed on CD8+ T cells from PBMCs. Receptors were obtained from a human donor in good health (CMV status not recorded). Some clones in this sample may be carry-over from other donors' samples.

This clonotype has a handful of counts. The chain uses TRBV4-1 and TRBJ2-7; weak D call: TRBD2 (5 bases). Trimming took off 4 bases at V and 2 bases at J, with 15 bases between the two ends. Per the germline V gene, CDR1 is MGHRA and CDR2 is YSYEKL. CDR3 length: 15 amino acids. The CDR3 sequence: CASSPTPGSAYEQYF. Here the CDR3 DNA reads TGCGCCAGCAGCCCCACTCCGGGGAGCGCCTACGAGCAGTACTTC.

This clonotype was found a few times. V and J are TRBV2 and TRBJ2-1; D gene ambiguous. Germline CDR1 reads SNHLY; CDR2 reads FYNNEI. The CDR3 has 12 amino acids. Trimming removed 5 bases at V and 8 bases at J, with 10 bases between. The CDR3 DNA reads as TGTGCCAGCAGTTTCACCGGTTATGAGCAGTTCTTC. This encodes CASSFTGYEQFF.